This T cell receptor (beta chain) originates from a study of beta chain bispecific antibodies for T cell cancers. Overall study context: Healthy donor T cells cocultured with leukemia lines and bispecific antibodies. Surface TRBV12 (TRBV12-3) was on Jurkat, TRBV5-5 on HPB-ALL. Study-wide findings and caveats: In these mixed samples, most targeted TRBV reads derived from the leukemia cell line.

TCRdb redid the calling of the 5' RACE reads with MiXCR, one entry per CDR3 protein. The repertoire includes just over 20,000 distinct CDR3 sequences, under 3% of them detected once, and under 35% sits in the top ten. This clonotype was counted many times. No antigen is known for it. Germline V CDR1 and CDR2: MNHEY, SMNVEV (reference sequence). This CDR3 spans 15 amino acids. V dropped 3 bases and J dropped 1 base, with 13 bases sitting between them. T cells were expanded from blood mononuclear cells for 2 to 3 days with anti-CD3 OKT3 or CD3/CD28 beads. Sequencing was performed on healthy donor T cells cultured with leukemia cells. The sequence was collected from a human donor in good health. Some clones in this sample may be carry-over from other donors' samples. The chain joins TRBV27 to TRBJ2-7, with D perhaps TRBD1 (7 bases). Here the CDR3 DNA reads TGTGCCAGCAGTTTTGTCGCAGGGGGGTCCTACGAGCAGTACTTC. Amino acids: CASSFVAGGSYEQYF.